The T cell receptor beta chain described here comes from a study of T cell responses to AZD1222 COVID-19 vaccine. Broader study findings: White British people made up most donors, females outnumbered males, and clonal diversity was possibly underestimated. Within unmutated variant regions lay the reported targets of nearly half of spike-specific TCRs.

Second-dose recipients at about 4 or about 12 weeks were treated as one pooled group. This CDR3 region has 14 residues. Germline lookup yields CDR1 SGHRS and CDR2 YFSETQ. V gave up 3 bases and J gave up 8 bases, with 12 bases separating them. Concerning this clone itself: Antigen unknown.

Produced via immunoSEQ multiplex PCR; TCRdb's table is partial and in-frame only. This sample has more than 80,000 clones, with about 94% found just once. The chain recombines TRBV5-1 with TRBJ1-6, with D possibly matching TRBD1 (5 bases). This sample comprised peripheral blood, obtained 28 days after the second AZD1222 dose. The TCR originated in an adult who received the AZD1222 COVID-19 vaccine. In nucleotides, the CDR3 is TGCGCCAGCAGCTCCGGGACCACGGATTCACCCCTCCACTTT. Amino acid sequence: CASSSGTTDSPLHF.